The 4 T cell receptor beta chains presented below share a single source sample, sequenced in a study of T cell repertoires in cytomegalovirus infection. TCRdb passed the reads through MiXCR, listing each CDR3 protein once. The data show approximately 730,000 distinct CDR3 sequences, almost 30% seen once. These receptors lack a known antigen. Source: cultured CD8+ T cells from PBMCs, taken from culture after CMV antigen stimulation. The origin of the receptors is a human donor in good health (CMV status not recorded). Some clones in this sample may be carry-over from other donors' samples.

This clonotype was seen repeatedly, ten times or more. This rearrangement joins TRBV12-3 or TRBV12-4 to TRBJ1-2; D is ambiguous. CDR3 length: 17 amino acids. The V end was cut by 0 bases, the J end by 4 bases, with 18 bases between. The CDR3 region has the DNA TGTGCCAGCAGTTTAGCGGGCACACAGAGCATTCCCTATGGCTACACCTTC. This translates into CASSLAGTQSIPYGYTF.

The chain links TRBV7-3 to TRBJ1-1; D is perhaps TRBD1 (6 bases). This CDR3 region has 15 residues. Trimming pared 2 bases from V and 4 bases from J, leaving 14 bases between. The germline CDR1 and CDR2 sequences are SGHTA and FQGTGA. This CDR3 is CASSLSGGQTTEAFF. Written as DNA, the CDR3 is TGTGCCAGCAGCTTATCGGGGGGGCAGACCACTGAAGCTTTCTTT. Drawing the rest from reference TRBV7-3 and TRBJ1-1, the complete variable domain is GAGVSQTPSNKVTEKGKYVELRCDPISGHTALYWYRQSLGQGPEFLIYFQGTGAADDSGLPNDRFFAVRPEGSVSTLKIQRTERGDSAVYLCASSLSGGQTTEAFFGQGTRLTVV.

This clonotype showed up just a few times. The rearrangement uses TRBV6-1 and TRBJ1-4; D ambiguous. In germline, CDR1 is MNHNS, CDR2 SASEGT. V was pared by 2 bases and J by 4 bases, with 11 bases between. The CDR3 length is 15 residues. CDR3 sequence (DNA): TGTGCCAGCAGTGAATGGGGTGACGGTAATGAAAAACTGTTTTTT. Encoded protein: CASSEWGDGNEKLFF.

This clonotype was found a few times. The chain uses TRBV28 and TRBJ1-5, with 7 bases matching TRBD1. The CDR3 spans 14 residues. The V gene end was trimmed by 5 bases and the J gene end by 6 bases; junction bases not matched to a gene: 7. Germline V gene lookup returns CDR1 MDHEN and CDR2 SYDVKM. Written as DNA, the CDR3 is TGTGCCAGCAGTAACAGGGGAAGAGGTCAGCCCCAGCATTTT. Encoded protein: CASSNRGRGQPQHF.